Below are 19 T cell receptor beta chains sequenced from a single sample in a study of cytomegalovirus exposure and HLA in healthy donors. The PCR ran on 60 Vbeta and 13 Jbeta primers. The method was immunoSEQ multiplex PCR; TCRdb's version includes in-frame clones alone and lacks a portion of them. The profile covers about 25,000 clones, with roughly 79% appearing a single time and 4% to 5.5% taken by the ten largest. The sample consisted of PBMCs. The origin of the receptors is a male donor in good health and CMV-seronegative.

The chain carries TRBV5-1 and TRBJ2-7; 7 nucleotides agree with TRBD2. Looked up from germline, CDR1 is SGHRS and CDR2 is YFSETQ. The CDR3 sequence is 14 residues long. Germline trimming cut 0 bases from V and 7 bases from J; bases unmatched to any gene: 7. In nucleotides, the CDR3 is TGCGCCAGCAGCTTGGGGCTAGCGGCGGGGGAGCAGTACTTC. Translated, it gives CASSLGLAAGEQYF.

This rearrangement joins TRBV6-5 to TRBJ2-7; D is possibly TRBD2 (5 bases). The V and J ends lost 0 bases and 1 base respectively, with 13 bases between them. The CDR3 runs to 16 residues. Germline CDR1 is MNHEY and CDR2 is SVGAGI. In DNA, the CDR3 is TGTGCCAGCAGTTACTCGGCAGCGGTGGTTTCCTACGAGCAGTACTTC. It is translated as CASSYSAAVVSYEQYF.

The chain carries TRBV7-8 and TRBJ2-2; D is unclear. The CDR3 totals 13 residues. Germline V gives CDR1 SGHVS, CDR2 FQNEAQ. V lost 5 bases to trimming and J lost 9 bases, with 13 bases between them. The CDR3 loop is CASSGEPPRELFF. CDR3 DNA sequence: TGTGCCAGCAGCGGAGAGCCCCCACGGGAGCTGTTTTTT. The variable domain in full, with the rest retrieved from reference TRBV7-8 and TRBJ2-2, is GAGVSQSPRYKVAKRGQDVALRCDPISGHVSLFWYQQALGQGPEFLTYFQNEAQLDKSGLPSDRFFAERPEGSVSTLKIQRTQQEDSAVYLCASSGEPPRELFFGEGSRLTVL.

The DNA of the CDR3 is TGTGCCAGCCAGACAGGGTTTGGCAATCAGCCCCAGCATTTT. Residues: CASQTGFGNQPQHF. The rearrangement links TRBV28 to TRBJ1-5; 7 positions match TRBD1. The CDR3 length is 14 residues. In germline, CDR1 is MDHEN, CDR2 SYDVKM. The V segment lost 8 bases and the J segment 2 bases; nucleotides outside the gene matches: 6.

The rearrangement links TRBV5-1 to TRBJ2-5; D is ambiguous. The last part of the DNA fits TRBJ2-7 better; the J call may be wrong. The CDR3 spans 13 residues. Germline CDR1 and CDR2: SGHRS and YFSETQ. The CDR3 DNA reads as TGCGCCAGCAGCTTGGGGAGTACCGACGAGCAGTACTTC. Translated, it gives CASSLGSTDEQYF.

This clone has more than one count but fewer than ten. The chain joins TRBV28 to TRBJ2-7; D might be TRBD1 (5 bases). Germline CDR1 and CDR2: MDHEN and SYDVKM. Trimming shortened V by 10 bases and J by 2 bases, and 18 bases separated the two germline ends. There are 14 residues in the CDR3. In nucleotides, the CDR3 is TGTGCCACCGGATCGGCAGGGTCTACCTACGAGCAGTACTTC. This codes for CATGSAGSTYEQYF.

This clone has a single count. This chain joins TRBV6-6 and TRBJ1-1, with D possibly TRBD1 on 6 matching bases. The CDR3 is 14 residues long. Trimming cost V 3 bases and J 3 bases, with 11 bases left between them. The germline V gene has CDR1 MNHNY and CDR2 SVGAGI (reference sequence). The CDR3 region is CASSYSTGYTEAFF. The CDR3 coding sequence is TGTGCCAGCAGTTATTCTACAGGGTACACTGAAGCTTTCTTT.

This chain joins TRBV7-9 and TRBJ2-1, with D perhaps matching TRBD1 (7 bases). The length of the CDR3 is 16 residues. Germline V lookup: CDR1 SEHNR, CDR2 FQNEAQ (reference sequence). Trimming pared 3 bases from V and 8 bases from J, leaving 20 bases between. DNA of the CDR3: TGTGCCAGCAGCTTGGGGCCCGGAGGGGGCCCGGATGAGCAGTTCTTC. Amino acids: CASSLGPGGGPDEQFF.

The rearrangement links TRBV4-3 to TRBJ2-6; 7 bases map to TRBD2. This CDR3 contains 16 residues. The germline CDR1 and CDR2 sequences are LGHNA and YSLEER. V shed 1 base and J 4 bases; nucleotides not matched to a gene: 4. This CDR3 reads CASSQGGGSGANVLTF. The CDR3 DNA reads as TGCGCCAGCAGCCAAGGGGGGGGTTCAGGGGCCAACGTCCTGACTTTC.

The CDR3 DNA is TGTGCCAGCAGTTCCCCCAGCGGGAGGAACACTGAAGCTTTCTTT. Translation: CASSSPSGRNTEAFF. J is TRBJ1-1 and V is TRBV28, with D uncertain. With 4 bases removed from V and 1 base from J, the gap between germline ends came to 13 bases. The CDR3 length is 15 residues. The V gene's germline CDR1 is MDHEN and CDR2 SYDVKM.

CDR3 sequence (DNA): TGCGCCAGCAGCCGGACCGGGGGGGCCAGTGAGCAGTACTTC. Amino acid sequence: CASSRTGGASEQYF. This rearrangement joins TRBV5-1 to TRBJ2-7; 8 nucleotides line up with TRBD2. Germline CDR1 reads SGHRS; CDR2 reads YFSETQ. CDR3 length equals 14 residues. Trimming cost V 4 bases and J 7 bases; bases outside gene matches: 10.

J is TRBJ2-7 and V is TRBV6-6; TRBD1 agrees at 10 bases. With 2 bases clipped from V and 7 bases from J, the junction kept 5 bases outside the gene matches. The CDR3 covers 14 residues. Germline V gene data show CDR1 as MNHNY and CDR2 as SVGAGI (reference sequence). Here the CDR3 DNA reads TGTGCCAGCAGTTACCCGGGACAGGGGCGGGAGCAGTACTTC. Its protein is CASSYPGQGREQYF.

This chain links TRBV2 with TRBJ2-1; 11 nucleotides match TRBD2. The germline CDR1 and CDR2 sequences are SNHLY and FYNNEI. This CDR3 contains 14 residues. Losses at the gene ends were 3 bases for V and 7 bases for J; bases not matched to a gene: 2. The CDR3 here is CASSETSGKNEQFF. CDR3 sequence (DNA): TGTGCCAGCAGTGAGACTAGCGGGAAGAATGAGCAGTTCTTC.

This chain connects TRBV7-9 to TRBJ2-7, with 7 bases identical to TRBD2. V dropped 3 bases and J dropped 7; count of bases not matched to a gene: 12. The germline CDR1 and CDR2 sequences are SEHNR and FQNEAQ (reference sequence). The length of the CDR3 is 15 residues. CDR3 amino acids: CASSFPPAGISEQYF. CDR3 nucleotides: TGTGCCAGCAGCTTCCCCCCAGCGGGGATTTCTGAGCAGTACTTC.

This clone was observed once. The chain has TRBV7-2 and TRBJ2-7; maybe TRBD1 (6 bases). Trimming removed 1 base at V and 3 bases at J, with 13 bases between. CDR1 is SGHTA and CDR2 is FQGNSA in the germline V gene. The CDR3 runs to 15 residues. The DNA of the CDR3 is TGTGCCAGCAGCTTAGACCCCAGGGGCCACTACGAGCAGTACTTC. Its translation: CASSLDPRGHYEQYF. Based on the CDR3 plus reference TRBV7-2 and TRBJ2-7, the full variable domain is GAGVSQSPSNKVTEKGKDVELRCDPISGHTALYWYRQSLGQGLEFLIYFQGNSAPDKSGLPSDRFSAERTGGSVSTLTIQRTQQEDSAVYLCASSLDPRGHYEQYFGPGTRLTVT.

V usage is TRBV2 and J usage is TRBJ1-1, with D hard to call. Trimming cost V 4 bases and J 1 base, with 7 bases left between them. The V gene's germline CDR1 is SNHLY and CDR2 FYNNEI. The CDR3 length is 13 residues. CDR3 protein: CASSVGGNTEAFF. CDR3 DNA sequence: TGTGCCAGCAGTGTTGGCGGGAACACTGAAGCTTTCTTT.

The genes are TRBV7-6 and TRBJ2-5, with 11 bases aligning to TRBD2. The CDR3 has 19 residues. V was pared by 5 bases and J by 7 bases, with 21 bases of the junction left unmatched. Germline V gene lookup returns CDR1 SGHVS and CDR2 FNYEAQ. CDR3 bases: TGTGCCAGCAGCCGCCCTTACGGACTAGCGGGTGGAGGATTTTTGACCCAGTACTTC. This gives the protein CASSRPYGLAGGGFLTQYF.

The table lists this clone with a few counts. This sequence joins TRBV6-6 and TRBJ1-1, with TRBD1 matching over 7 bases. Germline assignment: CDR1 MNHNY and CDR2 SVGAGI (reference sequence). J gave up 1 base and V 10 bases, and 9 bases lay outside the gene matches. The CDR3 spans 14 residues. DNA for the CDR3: TGTGCCACCCTGCAAGGGACAGCGAACACTGAAGCTTTCTTT. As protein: CATLQGTANTEAFF.

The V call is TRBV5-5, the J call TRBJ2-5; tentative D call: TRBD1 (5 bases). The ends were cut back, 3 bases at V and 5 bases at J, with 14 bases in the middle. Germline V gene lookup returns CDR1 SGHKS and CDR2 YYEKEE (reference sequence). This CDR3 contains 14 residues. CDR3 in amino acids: CASSSEQASETQYF. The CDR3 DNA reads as TGTGCCAGCAGCTCAGAACAGGCATCGGAGACCCAGTACTTC. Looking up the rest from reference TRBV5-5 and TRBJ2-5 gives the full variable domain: DAGVTQSPTHLIKTRGQQVTLRCSPISGHKSVSWYQQVLGQGPQFIFQYYEKEERGRGNFPDRFSARQFPNYSSELNVNALLLGDSALYLCASSSEQASETQYFGPGTRLLVL.